The 9 T cell receptor beta chains below come from one sample, sequenced in a study of human T cells and chemical hapten exposure (dated by TCRdb to the early 2020s). Preparation of the library involved RACE. Instrument on record: NextSeq 500. TCRdb reran the public reads through fastp at Q25 and MiXCR, keeping productive beta chains. Every entry covers one CDR3 protein and lists the most common genes and DNA from its rows. The sample profile shows under 400,000 distinct CDR3 sequences; roughly 5.3% of them were found once. The ten largest make up 2.6% of the sample. Taken with the paper, the label for time point translates to: pre-sensitization, week 0. The treatment or condition label here, explained by the study, means: therapeutic diphenylcyclopropenone sensitization with weekly scalp DPC. The specimen comprised whole blood, sampled in connection with sensitization to the hapten diphenylcyclopropenone (DPC). The receptors were gathered from a woman aged 45-59 years with alopecia areata. Some clones in this sample may be carry-over from other donors' samples.

V is TRBV5-1 and J is TRBJ2-1; 13 bases align to TRBD2. The junction had 9 bases not matched to a gene; V was cut back by 4 bases and J by 2 bases. The CDR3 covers 18 residues. Germline CDR1 is SGHRS and CDR2 is YFSETQ. This chain's CDR3 is CASSTPRTSGGPYNEQFF. The CDR3 nucleotides are TGCGCCAGCAGCACCCCCCGGACTAGCGGGGGCCCCTACAATGAGCAGTTCTTC.

The chain couples TRBV10-3 to TRBJ1-1; D uncertain. In germline, CDR1 is ENHRY, CDR2 SYGVKD. Between the trimmed V and J ends, which lost 2 bases and 0 bases, there was a span of 13 bases. CDR3 size: 16 residues. The CDR3 is CAISEEDPNLNTEAFF. The CDR3 DNA reads as TGTGCCATCAGTGAGGAGGACCCTAACCTGAACACTGAAGCTTTCTTT.

This chain connects TRBV28 to TRBJ1-2; the D gene is possibly TRBD1 (5 bases). V was cut by 10 bases and J by 5 bases, with 11 bases left in between. Germline V CDR1 and CDR2: MDHEN, SYDVKM. CDR3 length: 11 residues. CDR3: CATGAAYGYTF. For the CDR3, the DNA is TGTGCCACCGGGGCAGCTTATGGCTACACCTTC.

Ten or more counts support this clonotype. This rearrangement joins TRBV3-1 to TRBJ2-1; no firm D call. The V end lost 1 base, the J end lost 5 bases, and 9 bases lay between the germline ends. Germline lookup yields CDR1 LGHDT and CDR2 YNNKEL (reference sequence). There are 14 residues in the CDR3. CDR3 DNA: TGTGCCAGCAGCCAAGCTCGGCAGAACAATGAGCAGTTCTTC. This translates into CASSQARQNNEQFF.

This clonotype occurred a few times. The V call is TRBV5-4, the J call TRBJ2-5, with D possibly being TRBD1 (6 bases). This CDR3 has 14 residues. V dropped 2 bases and J dropped 4 bases, with 12 bases sitting between them. Germline values: CDR1 SGHNT, CDR2 YYREEE (reference sequence). The CDR3: CASSFTGIRETQYF. The CDR3 DNA sequence: TGTGCCAGCAGCTTCACAGGGATTCGAGAGACCCAGTACTTC.

At least ten counts were recorded for this clonotype. The J gene is TRBJ2-1, the V gene TRBV2; 7 nucleotides line up with TRBD1. V lost 3 bases, J lost 14 bases, and 7 bases stayed unmatched. Germline V gene sequence: CDR1 SNHLY, CDR2 FYNNEI. CDR3 length: 12 amino acids. DNA of the CDR3: TGTGCCAGCAGTGAGACTGGGACAGATAAGTTCTTC. Amino acid sequence: CASSETGTDKFF.

In its sample, this clonotype was seen many times. This chain joins TRBV27 and TRBJ1-4; 11 nucleotides align to TRBD1. CDR1 and CDR2 from the germline V gene are MNHEY and SMNVEV (reference sequence). The CDR3 loop spans 14 amino acids. Trimming removed 4 bases from V and 7 bases from J; junction bases left unmatched: 2. The DNA of the CDR3 is TGTGCCAGCAGTTCCGGACAGGGGGCTGAAAAACTGTTTTTT. Protein product: CASSSGQGAEKLFF. Full variable domain (rest looked up from reference TRBV27 and TRBJ1-4): EAQVTQNPRYLITVTGKKLTVTCSQNMNHEYMSWYRQDPGLGLRQIYYSMNVEVTDKGDVPEGYKVSRKEKRNFPLILESPSPNQTSLYFCASSSGQGAEKLFFGSGTQLSVL.

This clonotype occurred a few times. CDR3 sequence: CASSFDLGGNTEAFF. The CDR3 nucleotides are TGTGCCAGCAGCTTCGATCTTGGCGGTAACACTGAAGCTTTCTTT. The chain carries TRBV5-8 and TRBJ1-1; D gene unclear. The CDR3 totals 15 residues. Per the germline V gene, CDR1 is SGHTS and CDR2 is YDEGEE. V was trimmed by 2 bases and J by 2 bases, leaving 13 bases between them. Full variable domain (missing parts from reference TRBV5-8 and TRBJ1-1): EAGVTQSPTHLIKTRGQQATLRCSPISGHTSVYWYQQALGLGLQFLLWYDEGEERNRGNFPPRFSGRQFPNYSSELNVNALELEDSALYLCASSFDLGGNTEAFFGQGTRLTVV.

This clonotype was recorded many times. This chain uses TRBV14 with TRBJ1-1, with D uncertain. This CDR3 region has 14 residues. V was cut by 4 bases and J by 1 base, with 10 bases left in between. Germline V lookup: CDR1 SGHDN, CDR2 FVKESK. CDR3 loop: CASSPYTRNTEAFF. CDR3 nucleotide sequence: TGTGCCAGCAGCCCGTATACGCGGAACACTGAAGCTTTCTTT.